The T cell receptor beta chain under discussion was sequenced for a study of T cell changes during pregnancy in multiple sclerosis. V dropped 2 bases and J dropped 0; count of bases not matched to a gene: 19. CDR1 is SGHRS and CDR2 is YFSETQ in the germline V gene. The CDR3 sequence is 20 residues long. The assay was immunoSEQ multiplex PCR, and TCRdb's table has in-frame clones only and misses some. The sample records some 80,000 clones, 90% to 95% being singletons. The sequences come from peripheral blood, collected in the first trimester of pregnancy. This chain uses TRBV5-1 with TRBJ1-1, with 7 bases lining up with TRBD1. This receptor was identified in a female donor with multiple sclerosis, enrolled in a pregnancy study. The CDR3 region has the DNA TGCGCCAGCAGCTTTCCGAAGGCAGGGGGTTACGAAAACATGAACACTGAAGCTTTCTTT. This codes for CASSFPKAGGYENMNTEAFF.